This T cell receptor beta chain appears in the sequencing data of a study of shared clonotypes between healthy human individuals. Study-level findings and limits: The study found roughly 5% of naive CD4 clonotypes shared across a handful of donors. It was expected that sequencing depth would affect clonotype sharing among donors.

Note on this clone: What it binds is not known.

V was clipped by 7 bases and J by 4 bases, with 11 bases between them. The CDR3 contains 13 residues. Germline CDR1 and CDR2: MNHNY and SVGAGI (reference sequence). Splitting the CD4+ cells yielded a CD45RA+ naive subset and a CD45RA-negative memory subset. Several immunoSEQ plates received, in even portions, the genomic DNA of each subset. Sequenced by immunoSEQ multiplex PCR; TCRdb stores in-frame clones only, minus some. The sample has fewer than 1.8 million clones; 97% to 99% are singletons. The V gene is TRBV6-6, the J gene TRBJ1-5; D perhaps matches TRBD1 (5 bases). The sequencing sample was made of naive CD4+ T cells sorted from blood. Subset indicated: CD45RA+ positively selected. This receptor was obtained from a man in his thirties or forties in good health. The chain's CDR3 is CASTWGGNQPQHF. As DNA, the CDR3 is TGTGCCAGCACCTGGGGCGGAAATCAGCCCCAGCATTTT.